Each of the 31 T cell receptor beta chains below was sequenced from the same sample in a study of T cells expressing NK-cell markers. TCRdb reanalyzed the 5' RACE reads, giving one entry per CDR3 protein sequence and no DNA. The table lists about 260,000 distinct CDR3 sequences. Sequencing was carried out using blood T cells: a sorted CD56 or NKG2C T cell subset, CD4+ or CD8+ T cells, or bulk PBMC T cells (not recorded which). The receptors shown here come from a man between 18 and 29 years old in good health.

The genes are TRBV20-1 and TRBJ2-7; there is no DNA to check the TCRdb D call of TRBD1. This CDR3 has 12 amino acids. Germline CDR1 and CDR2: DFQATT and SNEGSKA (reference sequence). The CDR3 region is CSASEPVSEQYF.

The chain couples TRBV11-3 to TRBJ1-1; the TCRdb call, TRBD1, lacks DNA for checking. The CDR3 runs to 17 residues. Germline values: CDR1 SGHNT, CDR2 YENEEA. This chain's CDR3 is CASRPEGDRGGNTEAFF.

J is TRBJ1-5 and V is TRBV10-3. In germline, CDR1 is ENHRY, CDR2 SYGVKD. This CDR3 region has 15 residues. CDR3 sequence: CAISESGFGNQPQHF.

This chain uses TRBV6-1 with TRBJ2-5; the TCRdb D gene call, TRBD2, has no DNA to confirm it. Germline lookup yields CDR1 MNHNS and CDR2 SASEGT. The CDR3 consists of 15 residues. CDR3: CASRTLAGGRETQYF.

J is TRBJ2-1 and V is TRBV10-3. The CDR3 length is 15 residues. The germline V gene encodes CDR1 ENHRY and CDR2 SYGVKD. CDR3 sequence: CAISGVGASYNEQFF.

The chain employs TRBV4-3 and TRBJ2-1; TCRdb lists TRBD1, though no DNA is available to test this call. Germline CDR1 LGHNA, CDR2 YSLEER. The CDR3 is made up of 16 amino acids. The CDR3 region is CASSLEGGPLGNEQFF.

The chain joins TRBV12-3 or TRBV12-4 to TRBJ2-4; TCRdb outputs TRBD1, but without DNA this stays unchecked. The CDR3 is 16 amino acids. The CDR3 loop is CASSPGDRLAKNIQYF.

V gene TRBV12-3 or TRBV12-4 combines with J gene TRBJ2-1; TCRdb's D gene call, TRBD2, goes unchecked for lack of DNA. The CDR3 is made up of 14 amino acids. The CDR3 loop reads CASTVAGEYNEQFF.

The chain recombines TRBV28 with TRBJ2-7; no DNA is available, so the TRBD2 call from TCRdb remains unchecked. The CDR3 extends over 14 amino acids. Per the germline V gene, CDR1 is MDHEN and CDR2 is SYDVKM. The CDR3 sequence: CASDGGGERNEQYF.

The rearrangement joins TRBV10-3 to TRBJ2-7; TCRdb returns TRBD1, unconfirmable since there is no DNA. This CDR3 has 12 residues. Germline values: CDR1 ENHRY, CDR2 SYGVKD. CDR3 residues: CAISETGYQQYF.

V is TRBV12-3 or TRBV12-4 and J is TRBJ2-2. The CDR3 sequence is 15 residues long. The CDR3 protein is CASSSDGRYTGELFF.

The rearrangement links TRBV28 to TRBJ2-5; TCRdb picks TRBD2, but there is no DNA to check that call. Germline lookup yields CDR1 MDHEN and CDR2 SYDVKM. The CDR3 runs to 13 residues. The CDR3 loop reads CASSQRVEETQYF.

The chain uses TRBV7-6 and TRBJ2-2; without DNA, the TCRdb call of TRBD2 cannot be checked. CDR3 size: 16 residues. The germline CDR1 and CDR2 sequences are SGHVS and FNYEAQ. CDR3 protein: CASGQPGTSSTGELFF.

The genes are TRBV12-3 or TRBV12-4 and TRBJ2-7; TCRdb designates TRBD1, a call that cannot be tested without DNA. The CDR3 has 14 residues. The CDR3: CASSRGQGAGEQYF.

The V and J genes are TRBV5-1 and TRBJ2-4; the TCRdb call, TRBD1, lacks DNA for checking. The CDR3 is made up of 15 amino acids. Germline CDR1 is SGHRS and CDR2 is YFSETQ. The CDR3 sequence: CASSQGQGTKNIQYF.

This chain's CDR3 is CASSLGRGPTGEQYF. The chain combines TRBV7-6 with TRBJ2-7; the D gene TCRdb calls, TRBD2, cannot be checked with no DNA. The CDR3 length is 15 residues. Germline CDR1 reads SGHVS; CDR2 reads FNYEAQ.

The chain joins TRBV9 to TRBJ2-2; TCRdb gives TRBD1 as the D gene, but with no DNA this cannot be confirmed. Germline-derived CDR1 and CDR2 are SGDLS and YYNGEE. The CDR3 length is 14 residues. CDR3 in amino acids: CASSVTGNTGELFF.

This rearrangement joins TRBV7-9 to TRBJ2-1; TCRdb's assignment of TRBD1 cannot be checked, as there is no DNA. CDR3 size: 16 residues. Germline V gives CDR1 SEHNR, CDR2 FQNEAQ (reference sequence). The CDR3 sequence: CASSLAAGQFYNEQFF.

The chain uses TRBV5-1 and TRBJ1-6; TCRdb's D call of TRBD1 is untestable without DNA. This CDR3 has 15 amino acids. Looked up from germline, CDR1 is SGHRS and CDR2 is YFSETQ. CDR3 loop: CASSLYGGRNSPLHF.

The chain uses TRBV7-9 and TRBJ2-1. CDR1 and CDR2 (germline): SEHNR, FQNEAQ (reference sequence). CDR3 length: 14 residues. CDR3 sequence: CASSFEQSYNEQFF. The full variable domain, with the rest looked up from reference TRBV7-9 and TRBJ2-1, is DTGVSQNPRHKITKRGQNVTFRCDPISEHNRLYWYRQTLGQGPEFLTYFQNEAQLEKSRLLSDRFSAERPKGSFSTLEIQRTEQGDSAMYLCASSFEQSYNEQFFGPGTRLTVL.

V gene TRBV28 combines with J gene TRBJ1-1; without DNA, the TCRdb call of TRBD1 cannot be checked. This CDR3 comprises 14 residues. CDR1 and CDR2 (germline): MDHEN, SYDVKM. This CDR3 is CASSPYRGETEAFF.

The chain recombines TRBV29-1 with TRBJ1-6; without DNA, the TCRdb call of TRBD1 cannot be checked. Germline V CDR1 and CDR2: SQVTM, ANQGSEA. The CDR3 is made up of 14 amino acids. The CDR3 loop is CSVRAGGFDSPLHF.

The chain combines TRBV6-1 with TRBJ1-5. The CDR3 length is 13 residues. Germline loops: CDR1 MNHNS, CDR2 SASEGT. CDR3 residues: CASSANADQPQHF.

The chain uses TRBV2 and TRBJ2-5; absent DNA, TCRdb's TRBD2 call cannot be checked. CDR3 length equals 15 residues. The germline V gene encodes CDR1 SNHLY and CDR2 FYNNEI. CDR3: CASSEVAGVPETQYF.

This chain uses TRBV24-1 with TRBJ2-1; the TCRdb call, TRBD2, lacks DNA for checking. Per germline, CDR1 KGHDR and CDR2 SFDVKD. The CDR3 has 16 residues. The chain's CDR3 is CATSATGTSGRHEQFF.

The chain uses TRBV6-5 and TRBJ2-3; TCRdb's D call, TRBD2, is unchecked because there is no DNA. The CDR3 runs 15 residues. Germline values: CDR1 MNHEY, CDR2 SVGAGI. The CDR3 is CASSWRSGMTDTQYF.

CDR3 region: CASSLLVGTQYF. This chain connects TRBV5-8 to TRBJ2-5. Germline V gene sequence: CDR1 SGHTS, CDR2 YDEGEE. The CDR3 runs to 12 residues.

The CDR3 here is CASRWGQGDSPLHF. V gene TRBV6-5 combines with J gene TRBJ1-6; the TCRdb call, TRBD1, lacks DNA for checking. The CDR3 has 14 residues. Germline lookup yields CDR1 MNHEY and CDR2 SVGAGI.

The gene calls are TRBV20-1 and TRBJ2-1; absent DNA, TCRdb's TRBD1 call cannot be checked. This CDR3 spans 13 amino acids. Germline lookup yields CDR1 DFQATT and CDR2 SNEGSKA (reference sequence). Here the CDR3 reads CSARDPSYNEQFF.

This chain's CDR3 is CASSSRLDRSYNEQFF. The chain recombines TRBV7-6 with TRBJ2-1; as DNA is missing, the TRBD2 call by TCRdb cannot be tested. CDR3 length: 16 residues. Germline CDR1 is SGHVS and CDR2 is FNYEAQ.

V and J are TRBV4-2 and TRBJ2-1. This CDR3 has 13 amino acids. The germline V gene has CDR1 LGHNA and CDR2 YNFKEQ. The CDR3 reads CASSQDYVNEQFF.